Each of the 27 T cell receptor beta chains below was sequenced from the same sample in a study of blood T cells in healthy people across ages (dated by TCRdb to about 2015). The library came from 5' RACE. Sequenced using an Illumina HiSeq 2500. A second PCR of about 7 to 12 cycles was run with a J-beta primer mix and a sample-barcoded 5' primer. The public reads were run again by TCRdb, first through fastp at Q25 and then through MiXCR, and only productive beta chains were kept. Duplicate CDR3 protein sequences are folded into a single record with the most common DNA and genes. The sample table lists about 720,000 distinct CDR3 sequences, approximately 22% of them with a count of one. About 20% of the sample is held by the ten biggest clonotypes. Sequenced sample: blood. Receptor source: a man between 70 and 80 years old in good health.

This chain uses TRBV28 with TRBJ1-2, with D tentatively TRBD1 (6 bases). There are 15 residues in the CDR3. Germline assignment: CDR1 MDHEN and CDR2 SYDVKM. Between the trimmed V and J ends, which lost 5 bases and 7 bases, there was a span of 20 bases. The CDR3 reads CASSQKGTRRAGYTF. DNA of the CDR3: TGTGCCAGCAGTCAAAAGGGGACACGGAGAGCTGGCTACACCTTC.

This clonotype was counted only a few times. CDR3 nucleotide sequence: TGTGCCAGTGGCCCCGGGACTAGTCTCAATGAGCAGTTCTTC. Its protein product is CASGPGTSLNEQFF. This chain uses TRBV19 with TRBJ2-1; 8 nucleotides align to TRBD2. CDR1 is LNHDA and CDR2 is SQIVND in the germline V gene (reference sequence). The ends lost 8 bases at V and 6 bases at J; junction bases unmatched: 9. The CDR3 extends over 14 amino acids.

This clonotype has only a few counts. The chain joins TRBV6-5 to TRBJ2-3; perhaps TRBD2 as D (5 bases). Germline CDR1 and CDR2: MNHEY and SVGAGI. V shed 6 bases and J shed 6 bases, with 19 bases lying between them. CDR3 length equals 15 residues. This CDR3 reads CASRRGPGRGDTQYF. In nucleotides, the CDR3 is TGTGCCAGCAGGCGCGGACCAGGAAGAGGGGATACGCAGTATTTT.

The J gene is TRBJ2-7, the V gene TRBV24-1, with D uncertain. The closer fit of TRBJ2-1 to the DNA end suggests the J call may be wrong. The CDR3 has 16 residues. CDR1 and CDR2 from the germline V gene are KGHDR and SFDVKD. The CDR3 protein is CATSDFSSIHYNEQFF. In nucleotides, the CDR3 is TGTGCCACCAGTGATTTTTCCTCGATCCACTACAATGAGCAGTTCTTC.

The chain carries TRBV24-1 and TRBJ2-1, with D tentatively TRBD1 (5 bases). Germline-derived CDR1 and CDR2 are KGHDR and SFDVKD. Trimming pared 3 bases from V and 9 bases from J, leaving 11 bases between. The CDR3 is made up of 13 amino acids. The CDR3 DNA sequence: TGTGCCACCAGTGATATCGGTAGGGGTGAGCAGTTCTTC. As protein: CATSDIGRGEQFF.

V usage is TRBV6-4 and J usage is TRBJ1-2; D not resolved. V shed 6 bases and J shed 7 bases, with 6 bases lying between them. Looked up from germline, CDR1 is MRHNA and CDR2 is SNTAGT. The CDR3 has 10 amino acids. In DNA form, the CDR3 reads TGTGCCAGCAGCGAGGGTGGCTACACCTTC. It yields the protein CASSEGGYTF.

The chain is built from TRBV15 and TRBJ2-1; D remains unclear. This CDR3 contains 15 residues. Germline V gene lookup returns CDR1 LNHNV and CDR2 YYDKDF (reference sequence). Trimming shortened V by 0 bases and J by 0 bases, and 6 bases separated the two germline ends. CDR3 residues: CATSRDRSSYNEQFF. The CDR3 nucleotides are TGTGCCACCAGCAGAGATCGGAGCTCCTACAATGAGCAGTTCTTC.

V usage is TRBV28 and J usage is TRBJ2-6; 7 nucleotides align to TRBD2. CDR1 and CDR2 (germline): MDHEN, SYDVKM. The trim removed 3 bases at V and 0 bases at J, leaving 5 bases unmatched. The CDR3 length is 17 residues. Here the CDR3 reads CASSFLGGASGANVLTF. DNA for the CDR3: TGTGCCAGCAGTTTTTTGGGAGGGGCCTCTGGGGCCAACGTCCTGACTTTC.

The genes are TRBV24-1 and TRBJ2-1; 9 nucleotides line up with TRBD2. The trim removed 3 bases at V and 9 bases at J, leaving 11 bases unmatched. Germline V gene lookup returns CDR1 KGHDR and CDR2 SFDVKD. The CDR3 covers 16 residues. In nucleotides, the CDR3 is TGTGCCACCAGTGATCCGGTAGCGGGAGCCATCGGTGAGCAGTTCTTC. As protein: CATSDPVAGAIGEQFF.

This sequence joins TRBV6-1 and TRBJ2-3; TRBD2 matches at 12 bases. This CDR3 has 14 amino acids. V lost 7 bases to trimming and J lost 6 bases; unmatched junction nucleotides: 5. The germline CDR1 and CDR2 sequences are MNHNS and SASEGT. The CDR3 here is CASTEGLAGDTQYF. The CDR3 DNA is TGTGCCAGCACCGAGGGACTAGCGGGTGATACGCAGTATTTT.

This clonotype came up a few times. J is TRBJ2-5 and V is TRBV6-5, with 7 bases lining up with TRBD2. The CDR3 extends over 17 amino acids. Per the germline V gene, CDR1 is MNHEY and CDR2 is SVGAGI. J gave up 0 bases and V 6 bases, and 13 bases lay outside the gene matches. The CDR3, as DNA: TGTGCCAGCAGCTCCTCTCTAGCGGTTCAGTACCAAGAGACCCAGTACTTC. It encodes CASSSSLAVQYQETQYF.

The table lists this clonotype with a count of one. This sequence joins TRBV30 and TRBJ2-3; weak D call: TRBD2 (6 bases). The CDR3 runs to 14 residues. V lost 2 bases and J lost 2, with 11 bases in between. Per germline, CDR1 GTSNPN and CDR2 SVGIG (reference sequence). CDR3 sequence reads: CAWSSGGDTDTQYF. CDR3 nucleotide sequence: TGTGCCTGGAGTTCTGGCGGGGACACAGATACGCAGTATTTT.

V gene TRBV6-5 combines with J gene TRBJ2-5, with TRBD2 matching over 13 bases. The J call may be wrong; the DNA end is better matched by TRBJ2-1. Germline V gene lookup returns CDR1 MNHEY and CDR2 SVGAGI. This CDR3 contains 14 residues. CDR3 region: CASSRGTSGAEQFF. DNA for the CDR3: TGTGCCAGCAGTCGGGGGACTAGCGGGGCCGAGCAGTTCTTC.

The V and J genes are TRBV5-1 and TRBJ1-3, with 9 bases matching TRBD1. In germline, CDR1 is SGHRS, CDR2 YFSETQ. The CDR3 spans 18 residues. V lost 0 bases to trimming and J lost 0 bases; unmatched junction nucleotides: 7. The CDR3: CASSLVGTGSRSGNTIYF. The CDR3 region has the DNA TGCGCCAGCAGCTTGGTGGGGACAGGGTCTCGCTCTGGAAACACCATATATTTT.

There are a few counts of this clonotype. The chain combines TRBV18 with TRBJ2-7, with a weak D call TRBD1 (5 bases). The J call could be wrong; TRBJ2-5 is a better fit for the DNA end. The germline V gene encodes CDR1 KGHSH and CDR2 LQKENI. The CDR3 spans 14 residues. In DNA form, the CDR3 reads TGTGCCAGCTCACCCTTTGACAGCCAAGAGACCCAGTACTTC. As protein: CASSPFDSQETQYF.

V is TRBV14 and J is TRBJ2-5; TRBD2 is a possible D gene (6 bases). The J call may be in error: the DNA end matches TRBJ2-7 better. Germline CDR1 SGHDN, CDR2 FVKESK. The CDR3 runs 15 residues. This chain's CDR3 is CASSQGLTAGYEQYF. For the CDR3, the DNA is TGTGCCAGCAGCCAGGGACTGACGGCCGGCTACGAGCAGTACTTC.

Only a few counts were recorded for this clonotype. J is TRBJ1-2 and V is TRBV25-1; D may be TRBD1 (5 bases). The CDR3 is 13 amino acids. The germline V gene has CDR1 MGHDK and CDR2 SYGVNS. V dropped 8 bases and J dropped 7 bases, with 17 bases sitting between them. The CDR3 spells CASGPPGISGYTF. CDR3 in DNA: TGTGCCAGCGGCCCGCCAGGGATTTCTGGCTACACCTTC.

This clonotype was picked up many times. The DNA for the CDR3 is TGTGCCAGCAGTCCCACGGACAGGAGCTCCTATAATTCACCCCTCCACTTT. Translation: CASSPTDRSSYNSPLHF. This chain uses TRBV12-3 or TRBV12-4 with TRBJ1-6; 7 nucleotides align to TRBD1. V lost 5 bases to trimming and J lost 0 bases; unmatched junction nucleotides: 7. The CDR3 extends over 17 amino acids.

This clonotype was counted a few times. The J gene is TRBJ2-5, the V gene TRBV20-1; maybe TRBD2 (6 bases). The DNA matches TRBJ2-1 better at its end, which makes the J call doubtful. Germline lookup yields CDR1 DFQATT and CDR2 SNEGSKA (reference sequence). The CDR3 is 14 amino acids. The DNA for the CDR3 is TGCAGTGCTCCGTTCCCGGGACTGTACAATGAGCAGTTCTTC. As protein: CSAPFPGLYNEQFF.

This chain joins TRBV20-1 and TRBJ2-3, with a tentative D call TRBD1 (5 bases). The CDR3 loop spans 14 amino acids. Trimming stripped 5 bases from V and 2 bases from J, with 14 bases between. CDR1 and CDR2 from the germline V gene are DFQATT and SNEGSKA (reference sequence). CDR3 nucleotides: TGCAGTGCTCCAGGGATATCTACCACAGATACGCAGTATTTT. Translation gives CSAPGISTTDTQYF.

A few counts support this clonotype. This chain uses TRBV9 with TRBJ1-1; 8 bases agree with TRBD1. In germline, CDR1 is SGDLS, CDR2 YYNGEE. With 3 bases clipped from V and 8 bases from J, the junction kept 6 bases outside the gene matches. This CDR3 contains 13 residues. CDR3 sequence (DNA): TGTGCCAGCAGCGCACAGGGGGAGGAGGAAGCTTTCTTT. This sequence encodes CASSAQGEEEAFF.

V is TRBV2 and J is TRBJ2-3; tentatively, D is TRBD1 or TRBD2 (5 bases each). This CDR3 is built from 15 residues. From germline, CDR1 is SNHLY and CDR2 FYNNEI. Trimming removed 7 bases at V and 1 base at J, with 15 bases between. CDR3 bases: TGTGCCAGCAACTGGGACCAGGCTGGCACAGATACGCAGTATTTT. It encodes CASNWDQAGTDTQYF.

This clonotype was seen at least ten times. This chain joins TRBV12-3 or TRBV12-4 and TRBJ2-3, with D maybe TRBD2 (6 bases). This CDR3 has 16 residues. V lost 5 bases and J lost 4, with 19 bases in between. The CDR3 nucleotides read TGTGCCAGCAGTCCCGCCGGGACTTTCTTTCCAGATACGCAGTATTTT. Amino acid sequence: CASSPAGTFFPDTQYF.

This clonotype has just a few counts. The CDR3 DNA reads as TGCAGCGTTGTCGTCGGGGGCCAAGAGACCCAGTACTTC. This translates into CSVVVGGQETQYF. This sequence joins TRBV29-1 and TRBJ2-7, with D maybe TRBD2 (6 bases). TRBJ2-5 matches the DNA end more closely, so the J call is doubtful. CDR3 length equals 13 residues. The V gene's germline CDR1 is SQVTM and CDR2 ANQGSEA.

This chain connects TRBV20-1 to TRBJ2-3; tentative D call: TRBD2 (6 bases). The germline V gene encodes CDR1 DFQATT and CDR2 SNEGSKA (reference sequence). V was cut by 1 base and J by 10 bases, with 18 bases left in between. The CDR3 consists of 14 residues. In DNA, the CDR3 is TGCAGTGCTAGAGTAGACTCTCCTGGAGGGGCGCAGTATTTT. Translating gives CSARVDSPGGAQYF.

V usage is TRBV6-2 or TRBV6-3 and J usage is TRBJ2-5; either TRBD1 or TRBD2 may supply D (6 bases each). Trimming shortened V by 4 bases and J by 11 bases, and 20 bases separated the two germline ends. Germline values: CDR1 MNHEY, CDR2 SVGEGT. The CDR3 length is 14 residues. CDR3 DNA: TGTGCCAGCAGTTCCGGGACACGGGAGTCGAAGCAGTACTTC. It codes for CASSSGTRESKQYF.

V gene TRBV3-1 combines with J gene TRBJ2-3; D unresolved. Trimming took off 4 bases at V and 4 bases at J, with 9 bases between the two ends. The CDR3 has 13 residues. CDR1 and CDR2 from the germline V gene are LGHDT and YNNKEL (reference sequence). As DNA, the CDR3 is TGTGCCAGCAGCCGAGGAAGGTCAGATACGCAGTATTTT. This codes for CASSRGRSDTQYF.